Sequencing of this TCR beta chain was carried out in a study of vaccination and CD4 T cells after COVID-19. The CDR3 totals 15 residues. V lost 6 bases, J lost 2 bases, and 14 bases lay in between. Germline V lookup: CDR1 SEHNR, CDR2 FQNEAQ (reference sequence). The treatment here: roughly 11-day PBMC culture with coronavirus spike peptide pools or control peptides (ViraFEST assay). The authors isolated CD4+ T cells by negative selection after less than 12 days of culture. Sequencing of cultured CD4+ T cell DNA used the Oncomine TCR Beta short-read assay. TCRdb itself ran the PCR reads through MiXCR, one entry per CDR3 protein. The repertoire consists of about 20,000 distinct CDR3 sequences, with around 50% occurring once and the leading ten covering less than 8%. Comments on this clonotype: The antigen is not known.

The sequenced sample was CD4+ T cells from blood, cultured in vitro. The receptor comes from a human donor who had recovered from COVID-19. The chain joins TRBV7-9 to TRBJ2-1, with a possible D match to TRBD2 (5 bases). The CDR3 DNA reads as TGTGCCAGCAGTCCGAGGACTGCCCCCTACAATGAGCAGTTCTTC. Translation gives CASSPRTAPYNEQFF.